These 15 T cell receptor beta chains share one sample of origin, sequenced in a study of cytomegalovirus exposure and HLA in healthy donors. Vbeta (60) and Jbeta (13) primers were used in the PCR. Using immunoSEQ multiplex PCR, the repertoire was profiled, and TCRdb retains in-frame clones only, with some absent. Of some 140,000 clones in the sample, 60% to 80% were seen once. What was sequenced was PBMCs. The source is a man younger than 40 in good health and CMV-seropositive.

The chain has TRBV5-1 and TRBJ2-3, with TRBD1 identical over 9 bases. Trimming cost V 0 bases and J 6 bases; bases outside gene matches: 2. Germline CDR1 and CDR2: SGHRS and YFSETQ. CDR3 size: 14 residues. As DNA, the CDR3 is TGCGCCAGCAGCTTGGGACAGGGGGGGGATACGCAGTATTTT. This gives the protein CASSLGQGGDTQYF.

This clone was seen a single time. The chain links TRBV6-1 to TRBJ2-7; TRBD1 matches at 10 bases. CDR1 and CDR2 (germline): MNHNS, SASEGT. There are 13 residues in the CDR3. J was trimmed by 4 bases and V by 7 bases; bases with no gene match: 4. In DNA, the CDR3 is TGTGCCAGCAAGGGACAGGGGTCATACGAGCAGTACTTC. Amino acids: CASKGQGSYEQYF.

In its sample, this clone was seen a few times. The same CDR3 also results from other DNA sequences found in this sample. The V call is TRBV5-4, the J call TRBJ1-1, with 9 nucleotides matching TRBD1. Germline V gene lookup returns CDR1 SGHNT and CDR2 YYREEE (reference sequence). The trim removed 4 bases at V and 1 base at J, leaving 2 bases unmatched. The length of the CDR3 is 14 residues. The CDR3 protein is CASSLDRGNTEAFF. In nucleotides, the CDR3 is TGTGCCAGCAGCCTGGACAGGGGGAACACTGAAGCTTTCTTT.

The chain joins TRBV10-3 to TRBJ1-6; the match to TRBD1 covers 8 bases. This CDR3 has 15 residues. CDR1 is ENHRY, CDR2 SYGVKD, per germline. Losses at the gene ends were 3 bases for V and 7 bases for J; bases not matched to a gene: 5. The CDR3 is CAISDGQGRNSPLHF. The CDR3 DNA sequence: TGTGCCATCAGTGACGGACAGGGCAGGAATTCACCCCTCCACTTT.

The J gene is TRBJ2-5, the V gene TRBV28; D remains ambiguous. V shed 5 bases and J shed 2 bases, with 12 bases lying between them. CDR1 and CDR2 from the germline V gene are MDHEN and SYDVKM. The CDR3 consists of 14 residues. CDR3 amino acids: CASSPQAKQETQYF. The CDR3 nucleotides are TGTGCCAGCAGTCCCCAGGCAAAACAAGAGACCCAGTACTTC. The full variable domain, in which reference TRBV28 and TRBJ2-5 provide the parts outside the CDR3, is DVKVTQSSRYLVKRTGEKVFLECVQDMDHENMFWYRQDPGLGLRLIYFSYDVKMKEKGDIPEGYSVSREKKERFSLILESASTNQTSMYLCASSPQAKQETQYFGPGTRLLVL.

This clone turned up a few times. V usage is TRBV6-1 and J usage is TRBJ1-2; 8 bases match TRBD1. CDR3 size: 14 residues. Germline V gives CDR1 MNHNS, CDR2 SASEGT. V lost 5 bases and J lost 7; bases outside the gene matches: 9. The CDR3 protein is CASSTRTGLGGYTF. CDR3 coding DNA: TGTGCCAGCAGTACGCGGACAGGGCTCGGTGGCTACACCTTC.

This chain links TRBV28 with TRBJ2-3; 9 bases fit TRBD2. CDR3 length: 14 amino acids. Germline values: CDR1 MDHEN, CDR2 SYDVKM. The V and J ends lost 6 bases and 3 bases, in that order; junction bases with no gene match: 4. CDR3 residues: CASRLAGDTDTQYF. CDR3 DNA sequence: TGTGCCAGCAGACTAGCGGGTGATACAGATACGCAGTATTTT.

The chain combines TRBV5-1 with TRBJ1-5, with 9 bases that match TRBD1. The length of the CDR3 is 17 residues. Trimming cost V 0 bases and J 2 bases; bases outside gene matches: 6. Germline V lookup: CDR1 SGHRS, CDR2 YFSETQ. Here the CDR3 DNA reads TGCGCCAGCAGCTTGGGGGGGACAGGGCAGGGCAATCAGCCCCAGCATTTT. Its protein product is CASSLGGTGQGNQPQHF.

The genes are TRBV13 and TRBJ2-6, with TRBD1 as a possible D gene (5 bases). V lost 8 bases to trimming and J lost 0 bases, with 14 bases between them. Germline V gene sequence: CDR1 PRHDT, CDR2 FYEKMQ (reference sequence). The CDR3 is made up of 16 amino acids. The CDR3 loop reads CASGAGYDSGANVLTF. The CDR3 DNA sequence: TGTGCCAGCGGGGCAGGGTACGACTCTGGGGCCAACGTCCTGACTTTC.

This chain connects TRBV7-2 to TRBJ2-5, with D possibly being TRBD2 (5 bases). Germline values: CDR1 SGHTA, CDR2 FQGNSA. This CDR3 has 14 residues. V lost 5 bases to trimming and J lost 5 bases, with 15 bases between them. The CDR3 here is CASSTTGIGETQYF. Here the CDR3 DNA reads TGTGCCAGCAGCACTACGGGAATCGGTGAGACCCAGTACTTC.

The chain employs TRBV28 and TRBJ1-1; 8 bases map to TRBD1. V was pared by 5 bases and J by 0 bases, with 2 bases of the junction left unmatched. The V gene's germline CDR1 is MDHEN and CDR2 SYDVKM. The CDR3 covers 14 residues. CDR3 protein: CASSTGGMNTEAFF. The CDR3 DNA follows: TGTGCCAGCAGTACAGGGGGTATGAACACTGAAGCTTTCTTT.

Here the CDR3 reads CASSGLAGIQETQYF. In nucleotides, the CDR3 is TGTGCCAGCAGCGGACTAGCGGGCATTCAGGAGACCCAGTACTTC. The chain employs TRBV5-8 and TRBJ2-5; 11 nucleotides align to TRBD2. CDR1 and CDR2 (germline): SGHTS, YDEGEE. The CDR3 has 15 amino acids. J gave up 5 bases and V 4 bases, and 7 bases lay outside the gene matches.

This chain connects TRBV4-2 to TRBJ2-2; 8 nucleotides agree with TRBD2. Trimming cost V 1 base and J 7 bases; bases outside gene matches: 8. Germline V gene data show CDR1 as LGHNA and CDR2 as YNFKEQ. The CDR3 runs to 16 residues. This chain's CDR3 is CASSQGPREVFGELFF. In nucleotides, the CDR3 is TGTGCCAGCAGCCAAGGGCCGCGGGAGGTTTTCGGGGAGCTGTTTTTT.

The chain carries TRBV7-9 and TRBJ1-2; 9 bases agree with TRBD1. Germline CDR1 is SEHNR and CDR2 is FQNEAQ (reference sequence). The CDR3 is made up of 14 amino acids. Losses at the gene ends were 6 bases for V and 7 bases for J; bases not matched to a gene: 9. CDR3 in amino acids: CASRNRDRVSGYTF. CDR3 coding DNA: TGTGCCAGCAGGAACCGGGACAGGGTTTCTGGCTACACCTTC.

V and J are TRBV28 and TRBJ1-1; no clear D. The CDR3 covers 14 residues. Trimming shortened V by 6 bases and J by 5 bases, and 16 bases separated the two germline ends. The germline gives CDR1 MDHEN, CDR2 SYDVKM. As DNA, the CDR3 is TGTGCCAGCAGAACGTCGGGATGGGGAACTGAAGCTTTCTTT. Translating gives CASRTSGWGTEAFF. The variable domain in full, with the rest retrieved from reference TRBV28 and TRBJ1-1, is DVKVTQSSRYLVKRTGEKVFLECVQDMDHENMFWYRQDPGLGLRLIYFSYDVKMKEKGDIPEGYSVSREKKERFSLILESASTNQTSMYLCASRTSGWGTEAFFGQGTRLTVV.